These 21 T cell receptor beta chains came from one sample sequenced in a study of cytomegalovirus exposure and HLA in healthy donors. PCR primers comprised 60 Vbeta and 13 Jbeta primers. Only in-frame clones appear in the TCRdb table, and some are missing; sequencing was by immunoSEQ multiplex PCR. The sample lists about 110,000 clones, 82% occurring once. Material for sequencing was PBMCs. These receptors originate from a woman aged 18 to 35 in good health and CMV-seronegative.

The V and J genes are TRBV6-5 and TRBJ1-3, with 8 bases lining up with TRBD1. The length of the CDR3 is 16 residues. The V gene end was trimmed by 0 bases and the J gene end by 2 bases; junction bases not matched to a gene: 3. The V gene's germline CDR1 is MNHEY and CDR2 SVGAGI. The CDR3 DNA sequence: TGTGCCAGCAGTTACTCGGGGACAGGAGCTGGAAACACCATATATTTT. This gives the protein CASSYSGTGAGNTIYF.

Written as DNA, the CDR3 is TGTGCCAGCAGTTGGACAGCGAGAATGAACACTGAAGCTTTCTTT. Translating it yields CASSWTARMNTEAFF. The chain employs TRBV5-5 and TRBJ1-1, with D tentatively TRBD1 (6 bases). Per the germline V gene, CDR1 is SGHKS and CDR2 is YYEKEE (reference sequence). V was shortened by 5 bases and J by 0 bases, with 14 bases between the two germline ends. This CDR3 is built from 15 residues.

The table lists this clone with a count of one. CDR3 amino acids: CAGRTGNTEAFF. The CDR3 nucleotides are TGTGCCGGGAGGACAGGGAACACTGAAGCTTTCTTT. The gene calls are TRBV28 and TRBJ1-1, with 7 bases matching TRBD1. The ends lost 11 bases at V and 1 base at J; junction bases unmatched: 4. CDR1 and CDR2 (germline): MDHEN, SYDVKM. The CDR3 is 12 residues long. The full variable domain, its missing parts supplied by reference TRBV28 and TRBJ1-1, is DVKVTQSSRYLVKRTGEKVFLECVQDMDHENMFWYRQDPGLGLRLIYFSYDVKMKEKGDIPEGYSVSREKKERFSLILESASTNQTSMYLCAGRTGNTEAFFGQGTRLTVV.

The chain combines TRBV7-6 with TRBJ2-2, with D perhaps matching TRBD2 (6 bases). CDR3 length: 15 residues. CDR1 SGHVS and CDR2 FNYEAQ come from the germline V gene. The germline V and J ends were trimmed by 7 bases and 1 base, with 13 bases remaining between them. CDR3 protein: CASMEAGQNTGELFF. The DNA for the CDR3 is TGTGCCAGCATGGAGGCGGGGCAGAACACCGGGGAGCTGTTTTTT.

This clone was observed a handful of times. The chain combines TRBV18 with TRBJ1-1; D is ambiguous. CDR1 KGHSH and CDR2 LQKENI come from the germline V gene. The CDR3 is made up of 14 amino acids. Trimming pared 3 bases from V and 4 bases from J, leaving 12 bases between. The CDR3 bases are TGTGCCAGCTCACCCGCGGCACGGTTCACTGAAGCTTTCTTT. Encoded protein: CASSPAARFTEAFF.

The genes are TRBV6-5 and TRBJ2-2, with 12 bases fitting TRBD2. The ends lost 7 bases at V and 7 bases at J; junction bases unmatched: 4. This CDR3 spans 14 amino acids. Germline lookup yields CDR1 MNHEY and CDR2 SVGAGI. In DNA form, the CDR3 reads TGTGCCAGCACCTCTAGCGGGGGGGGCGGGGAGCTGTTTTTT. It specifies CASTSSGGGGELFF.

The rearrangement joins TRBV6-5 to TRBJ1-1, with 7 bases identical to TRBD1. CDR3 length: 15 amino acids. With V trimmed by 0 bases and J by 1 base, 2 bases remained unmatched. Germline V lookup: CDR1 MNHEY, CDR2 SVGAGI. CDR3 region: CASSYSTGRNTEAFF. The DNA for the CDR3 is TGTGCCAGCAGTTACTCGACAGGGAGGAACACTGAAGCTTTCTTT.

This rearrangement joins TRBV18 to TRBJ2-3; the D is unclear. Trimming took 5 bases from V and 0 from J, leaving 9 bases between them. From germline, CDR1 is KGHSH and CDR2 LQKENI. The CDR3 consists of 14 residues. This CDR3 is CASSSAGSTDTQYF. CDR3 nucleotides: TGTGCCAGCTCATCAGCCGGGAGCACAGATACGCAGTATTTT.

This clone was seen more than once but under ten times. The chain couples TRBV19 to TRBJ1-1; a possible D gene is TRBD1 (5 bases). Trimming stripped 6 bases from V and 2 bases from J, with 13 bases between. The CDR3 consists of 14 residues. Looked up from germline, CDR1 is LNHDA and CDR2 is SQIVND (reference sequence). The CDR3 DNA follows: TGTGCCAGTAGGATGACAGAAATAAACACTGAAGCTTTCTTT. This translates into CASRMTEINTEAFF.

The sample holds one count of this clone. The V call is TRBV28, the J call TRBJ1-5; D call uncertain. Germline loops: CDR1 MDHEN, CDR2 SYDVKM. V lost 4 bases, J lost 7 bases, and 17 bases lay in between. The CDR3 sequence is 15 residues long. CDR3 bases: TGTGCCAGCAGTTCCCCGAGCGCCCCTGGGCAGCCCCAGCATTTT. Translation: CASSSPSAPGQPQHF.

The rearrangement uses TRBV11-2 and TRBJ1-1; 7 bases are a match to TRBD1. Germline assignment: CDR1 SGHAT and CDR2 FQNNGV. V lost 5 bases, J lost 1 base, and 13 bases stayed unmatched. The CDR3 covers 17 residues. The CDR3 spells CASSVDRVVFGNTEAFF. As DNA, the CDR3 is TGTGCCAGCAGCGTCGACAGGGTCGTATTTGGGAACACTGAAGCTTTCTTT. The complete variable domain, with remaining parts taken from reference TRBV11-2 and TRBJ1-1, reads EAGVAQSPRYKIIEKRQSVAFWCNPISGHATLYWYQQILGQGPKLLIQFQNNGVVDDSQLPKDRFSAERLKGVDSTLKIQPAKLEDSAVYLCASSVDRVVFGNTEAFFGQGTRLTVV.

This clone was counted between two and nine times. V and J are TRBV28 and TRBJ2-7; a possible D gene is TRBD1 (5 bases). There are 13 residues in the CDR3. V lost 6 bases and J lost 5, with 14 bases in between. Germline loops: CDR1 MDHEN, CDR2 SYDVKM. The CDR3 protein is CASRPFGHHEQYF. DNA for the CDR3: TGTGCCAGCAGGCCCTTCGGACATCACGAGCAGTACTTC. Variable domain in full (rest from reference TRBV28 and TRBJ2-7): DVKVTQSSRYLVKRTGEKVFLECVQDMDHENMFWYRQDPGLGLRLIYFSYDVKMKEKGDIPEGYSVSREKKERFSLILESASTNQTSMYLCASRPFGHHEQYFGPGTRLTVT.

V usage is TRBV4-2 and J usage is TRBJ2-1; D is uncertain. The CDR3 sequence is 15 residues long. CDR1 LGHNA and CDR2 YNFKEQ come from the germline V gene. Trimming took 2 bases from V and 0 from J, leaving 8 bases between them. CDR3 nucleotide sequence: TGTGCCAGCAGCCAAACCGGTAGCTCCTACAATGAGCAGTTCTTC. This sequence encodes CASSQTGSSYNEQFF.

The rearrangement links TRBV27 to TRBJ1-1; maybe TRBD1 (6 bases). This CDR3 is 14 amino acids long. V was cut by 6 bases and J by 5 bases, with 16 bases left in between. Per the germline V gene, CDR1 is MNHEY and CDR2 is SMNVEV (reference sequence). Here the CDR3 DNA reads TGTGCCAGCAGACTTCGAGGGGGAGGGACTGAAGCTTTCTTT. It is translated as CASRLRGGGTEAFF.

The chain links TRBV7-2 to TRBJ1-5; 7 bases align to TRBD1. The trim removed 1 base at V and 5 bases at J, leaving 8 bases unmatched. The CDR3 sequence is 16 residues long. CDR1 is SGHTA and CDR2 is FQGNSA in the germline V gene. CDR3 nucleotides: TGTGCCAGCAGCTTAGGGTCACAGGGGCGCTATCAGCCCCAGCATTTT. Amino acids: CASSLGSQGRYQPQHF.

This chain connects TRBV5-1 to TRBJ1-1, with no clear D. Germline V gene lookup returns CDR1 SGHRS and CDR2 YFSETQ. The CDR3 is 17 amino acids. With 3 bases removed from V and 1 base from J, the gap between germline ends came to 19 bases. The CDR3 nucleotides read TGCGCCAGCAGCTACCTCCCCAAACTTGAAGAGAACACTGAAGCTTTCTTT. As protein: CASSYLPKLEENTEAFF.

The chain is built from TRBV9 and TRBJ2-2; 10 bases map to TRBD2. CDR3 length: 16 residues. Germline V lookup: CDR1 SGDLS, CDR2 YYNGEE. After removal of 4 bases from V and 5 bases from J, the junction contained 8 bases not matched to a gene. The CDR3 protein is CASSLPGTSVTGELFF. The CDR3 bases are TGTGCCAGCAGCCTTCCCGGGACTAGCGTTACCGGGGAGCTGTTTTTT.

The chain couples TRBV7-9 to TRBJ1-1; 7 bases are shared with TRBD1. This CDR3 region has 14 residues. Germline CDR1 SEHNR, CDR2 FQNEAQ (reference sequence). V lost 5 bases and J lost 3; bases outside the gene matches: 6. CDR3 sequence reads: CASSPDRVDTEAFF. In DNA form, the CDR3 reads TGTGCCAGCAGCCCTGACAGGGTGGACACTGAAGCTTTCTTT.

The chain joins TRBV10-3 to TRBJ1-2, with 12 nucleotides matching TRBD1. The V segment lost 6 bases and the J segment 5 bases; nucleotides outside the gene matches: 7. CDR3 length: 15 residues. Germline V lookup: CDR1 ENHRY, CDR2 SYGVKD. The CDR3 nucleotides read TGTGCCATCAGCCTGGGACAGGGGGCTGATTATGGCTACACCTTC. Translation: CAISLGQGADYGYTF.

The chain is built from TRBV5-1 and TRBJ2-4; TRBD1 agrees at 8 bases. There are 17 residues in the CDR3. The J segment lost 0 bases and the V segment lost 5 bases, leaving 10 bases of the junction unmatched. CDR1 SGHRS and CDR2 YFSETQ come from the germline V gene. CDR3 DNA: TGCGCCAGCAGTCCGGACAGGGTGGAGGAAGCCAAAAACATTCAGTACTTC. This translates into CASSPDRVEEAKNIQYF.

V and J are TRBV5-1 and TRBJ2-7; 8 bases are a match to TRBD1. CDR1 and CDR2 from the germline V gene are SGHRS and YFSETQ. Trimming cost V 2 bases and J 4 bases; bases outside gene matches: 2. The CDR3 covers 13 residues. The CDR3: CASSLWDRYEQYF. In DNA, the CDR3 is TGCGCCAGCAGCTTATGGGACAGGTACGAGCAGTACTTC.